This entry features one TCR beta chain sequence. The antigen is not known. This record comes from a study of shared clonotypes between healthy human individuals. Study results and caveats: Limitation of the genetic and exposure-history diversity represented came from the few donors.

CD4+ cell separation produced CD45RA+ naive and CD45RA-negative memory subsets. Trimming took off 0 bases at V and 6 bases at J, with 9 bases between the two ends. The CDR3 contains 13 residues. The V gene's germline CDR1 is SGHRS and CDR2 YFSETQ. The study ran the assay at deep level. Profiling relied on immunoSEQ multiplex PCR, and the TCRdb table lists in-frame clones only, not all of them. This sample yields nearly 1,000,000 clones, of which over 75% are seen a single time; about 1.5% belongs to the top ten. The V and J genes are TRBV5-1 and TRBJ1-1; maybe TRBD1 (5 bases). Input material: memory CD4+ T cells sorted from blood. This sample's subset: CD45RA-negative fraction. The TCR was taken from a man aged 18 to 29 in good health. As DNA, the CDR3 is TGCGCCAGCAGCTTGGATCAGGGACCTGAAGCTTTCTTT. Protein: CASSLDQGPEAFF. The variable domain in full, completed from reference TRBV5-1 and TRBJ1-1, reads KAGVTQTPRYLIKTRGQQVTLSCSPISGHRSVSWYQQTPGQGLQFLFEYFSETQRNKGNFPGRFSGRQFSNSRSEMNVSTLELGDSALYLCASSLDQGPEAFFGQGTRLTVV.